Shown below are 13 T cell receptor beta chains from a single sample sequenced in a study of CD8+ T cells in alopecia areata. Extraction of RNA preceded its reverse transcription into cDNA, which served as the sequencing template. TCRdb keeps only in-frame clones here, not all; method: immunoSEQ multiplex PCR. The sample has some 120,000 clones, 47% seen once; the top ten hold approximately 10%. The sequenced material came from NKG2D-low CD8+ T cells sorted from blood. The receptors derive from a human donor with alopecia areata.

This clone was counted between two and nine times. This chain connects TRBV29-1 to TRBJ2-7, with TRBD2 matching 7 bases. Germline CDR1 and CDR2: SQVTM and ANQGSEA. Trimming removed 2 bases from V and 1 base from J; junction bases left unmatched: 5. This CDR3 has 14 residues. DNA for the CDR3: TGCAGCGTTGAAACGGGGGGAGCGTCCTACGAGCAGTACTTC. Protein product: CSVETGGASYEQYF.

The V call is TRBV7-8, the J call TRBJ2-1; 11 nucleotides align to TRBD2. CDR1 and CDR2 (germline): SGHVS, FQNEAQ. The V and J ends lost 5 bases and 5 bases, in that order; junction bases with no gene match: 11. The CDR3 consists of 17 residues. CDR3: CASSTELAGVSNNEQFF. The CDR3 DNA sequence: TGTGCCAGCAGCACAGAACTAGCGGGAGTATCGAACAATGAGCAGTTCTTC.

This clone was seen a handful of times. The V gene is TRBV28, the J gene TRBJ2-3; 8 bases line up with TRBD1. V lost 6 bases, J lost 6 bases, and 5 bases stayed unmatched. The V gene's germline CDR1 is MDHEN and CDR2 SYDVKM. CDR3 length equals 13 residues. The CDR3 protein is CASSPTGGDTQYF. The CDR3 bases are TGTGCCAGCAGCCCCACAGGGGGGGATACGCAGTATTTT.

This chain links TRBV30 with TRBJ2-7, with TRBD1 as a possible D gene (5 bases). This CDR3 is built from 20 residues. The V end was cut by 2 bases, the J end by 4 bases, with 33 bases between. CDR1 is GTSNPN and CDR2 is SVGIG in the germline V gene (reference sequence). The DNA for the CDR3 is TGTGCCTGGAGTCCCCCCGGAATAGATGGCGCAAGTGGACAAACATACGAGCAGTACTTC. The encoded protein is CAWSPPGIDGASGQTYEQYF. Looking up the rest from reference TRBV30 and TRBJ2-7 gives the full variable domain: SQTIHQWPATLVQPVGSPLSLECTVEGTSNPNLYWYRQAAGRGLQLLFYSVGIGQISSEVPQNLSASRPQDRQFILSSKKLLLSDSGFYLCAWSPPGIDGASGQTYEQYFGPGTRLTVT.

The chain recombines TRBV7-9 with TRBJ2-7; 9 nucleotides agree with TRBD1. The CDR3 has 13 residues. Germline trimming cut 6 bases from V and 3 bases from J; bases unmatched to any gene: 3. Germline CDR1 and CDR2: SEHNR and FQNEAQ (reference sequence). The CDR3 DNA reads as TGTGCCAGCAGGCCGACAGGGGGCTACGAGCAGTACTTC. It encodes CASRPTGGYEQYF.

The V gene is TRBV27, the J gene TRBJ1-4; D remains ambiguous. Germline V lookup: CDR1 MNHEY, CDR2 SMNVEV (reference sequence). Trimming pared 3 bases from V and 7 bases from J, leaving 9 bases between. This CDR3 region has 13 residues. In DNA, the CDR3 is TGTGCCAGCAGTTTCTTCCGCGGTGAAAAACTGTTTTTT. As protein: CASSFFRGEKLFF. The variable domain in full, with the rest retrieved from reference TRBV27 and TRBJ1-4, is EAQVTQNPRYLITVTGKKLTVTCSQNMNHEYMSWYRQDPGLGLRQIYYSMNVEVTDKGDVPEGYKVSRKEKRNFPLILESPSPNQTSLYFCASSFFRGEKLFFGSGTQLSVL.

The CDR3 spells CSVEEGTGPSTGANVLTF. CDR3 DNA: TGCAGCGTTGAAGAAGGGACAGGGCCTTCCACTGGGGCCAACGTCCTGACTTTC. V is TRBV29-1 and J is TRBJ2-6, with 9 bases that match TRBD1. The CDR3 runs 18 residues. The trim removed 0 bases at V and 2 bases at J, leaving 8 bases unmatched. CDR1 SQVTM and CDR2 ANQGSEA come from the germline V gene.

DNA of the CDR3: TGCGCCAGCAGCTTAACGGAGGGGGGAGCCTACGAGCAGTACTTC. Its translation: CASSLTEGGAYEQYF. The rearrangement uses TRBV5-1 and TRBJ2-7, with D perhaps matching TRBD1 or TRBD2 (6 bases each). Germline assignment: CDR1 SGHRS and CDR2 YFSETQ. The CDR3 extends over 15 amino acids. Deletions cut 2 bases from V and 2 bases from J, with 14 bases between.

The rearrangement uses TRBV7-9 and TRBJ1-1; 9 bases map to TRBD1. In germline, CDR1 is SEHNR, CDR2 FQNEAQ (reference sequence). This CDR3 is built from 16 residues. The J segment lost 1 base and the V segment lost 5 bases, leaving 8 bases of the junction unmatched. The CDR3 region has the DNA TGTGCCAGCAGCCCACCTTGGACAGGGGCGAACACTGAAGCTTTCTTT. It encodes CASSPPWTGANTEAFF.

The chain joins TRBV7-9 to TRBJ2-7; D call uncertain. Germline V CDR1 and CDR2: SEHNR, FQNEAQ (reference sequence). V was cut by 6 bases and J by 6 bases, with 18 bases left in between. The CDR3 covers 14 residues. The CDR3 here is CASRVNGPPLEQYF. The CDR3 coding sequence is TGTGCCAGCAGGGTAAACGGACCCCCGCTCGAGCAGTACTTC. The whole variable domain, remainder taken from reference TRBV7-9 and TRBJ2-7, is DTGVSQNPRHKITKRGQNVTFRCDPISEHNRLYWYRQTLGQGPEFLTYFQNEAQLEKSRLLSDRFSAERPKGSFSTLEIQRTEQGDSAMYLCASRVNGPPLEQYFGPGTRLTVT.

Here the CDR3 reads CAQTSPSGANVLTF. DNA of the CDR3: TGTGCCCAGACCAGCCCCTCTGGGGCCAACGTCCTGACTTTC. This chain links TRBV30 with TRBJ2-6, with D unclear. Deletions cut 8 bases from V and 0 bases from J, with 11 bases between. CDR1 and CDR2 from the germline V gene are GTSNPN and SVGIG (reference sequence). The CDR3 extends over 14 amino acids.

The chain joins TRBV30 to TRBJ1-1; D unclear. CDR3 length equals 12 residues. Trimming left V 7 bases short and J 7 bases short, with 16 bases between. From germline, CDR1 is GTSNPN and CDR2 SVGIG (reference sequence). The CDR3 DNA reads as TGTGCCTCCGAATGGGTCGAACTTGAAGCTTTCTTT. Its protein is CASEWVELEAFF.

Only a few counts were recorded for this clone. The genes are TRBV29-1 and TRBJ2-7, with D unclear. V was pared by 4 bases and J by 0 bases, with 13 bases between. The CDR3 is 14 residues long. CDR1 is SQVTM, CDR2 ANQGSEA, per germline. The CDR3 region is CSVGSRSSSYEQYF. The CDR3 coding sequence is TGCAGCGTTGGAAGCCGTAGCTCCTCCTACGAGCAGTACTTC.